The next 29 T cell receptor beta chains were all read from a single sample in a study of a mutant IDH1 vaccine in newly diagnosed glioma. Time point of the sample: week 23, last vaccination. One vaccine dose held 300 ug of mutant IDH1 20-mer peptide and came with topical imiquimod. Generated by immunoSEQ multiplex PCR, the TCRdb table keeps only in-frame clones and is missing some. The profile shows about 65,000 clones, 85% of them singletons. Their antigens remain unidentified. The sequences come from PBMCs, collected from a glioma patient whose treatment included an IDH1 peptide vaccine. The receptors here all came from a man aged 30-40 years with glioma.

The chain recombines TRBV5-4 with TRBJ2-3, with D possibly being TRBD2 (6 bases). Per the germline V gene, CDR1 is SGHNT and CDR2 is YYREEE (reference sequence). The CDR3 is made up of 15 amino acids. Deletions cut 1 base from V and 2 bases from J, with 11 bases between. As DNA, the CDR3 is TGTGCCAGCAGCTTGAGCGGGCTAATCACAGATACGCAGTATTTT. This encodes CASSLSGLITDTQYF.

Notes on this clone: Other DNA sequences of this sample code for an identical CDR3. CDR3 DNA: TGTGCCAGCAGGGACAGTTCCTACGAGCAGTACTTC. Amino acid sequence: CASRDSSYEQYF. This rearrangement joins TRBV27 to TRBJ2-7; D perhaps matches TRBD1 (6 bases). The CDR3 has 12 amino acids. CDR1 MNHEY and CDR2 SMNVEV come from the germline V gene (reference sequence). The V end lost 6 bases, the J end lost 1 base, and 7 bases lay between the germline ends.

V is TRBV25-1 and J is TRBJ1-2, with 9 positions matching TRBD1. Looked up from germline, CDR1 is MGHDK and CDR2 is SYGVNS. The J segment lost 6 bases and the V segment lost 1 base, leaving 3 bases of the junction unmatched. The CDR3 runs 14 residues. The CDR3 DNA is TGTGCCAGCAGTGAATTGACAGGGGGGGATGGCTACACCTTC. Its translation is CASSELTGGDGYTF.

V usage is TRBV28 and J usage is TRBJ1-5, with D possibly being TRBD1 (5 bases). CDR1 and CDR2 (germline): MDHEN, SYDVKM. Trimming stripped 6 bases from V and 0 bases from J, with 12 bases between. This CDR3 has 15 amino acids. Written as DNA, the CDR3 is TGTGCCAGCAGGTACAACAGGTATAGCAATCAGCCCCAGCATTTT. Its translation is CASRYNRYSNQPQHF.

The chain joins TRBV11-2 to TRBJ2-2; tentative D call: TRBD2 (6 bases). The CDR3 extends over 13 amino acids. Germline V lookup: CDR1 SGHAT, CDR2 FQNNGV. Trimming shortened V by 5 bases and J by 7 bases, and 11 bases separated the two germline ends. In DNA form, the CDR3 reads TGTGCCAGCAGCCCCGGGACTGGCGGGGAGCTGTTTTTT. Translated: CASSPGTGGELFF.

The CDR3 DNA follows: TGTGCCAGCAGCCAAGCGACAGGGGCCTACGAGCAGTACTTC. Its translation is CASSQATGAYEQYF. The rearrangement links TRBV14 to TRBJ2-7; 8 positions match TRBD1. J was trimmed by 2 bases and V by 1 base; bases with no gene match: 1. CDR1 is SGHDN and CDR2 is FVKESK in the germline V gene. CDR3 length equals 14 residues.

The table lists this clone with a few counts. Here the CDR3 reads CASSETGDDGYTF. CDR3 DNA sequence: TGTGCCAGCAGTGAAACAGGGGATGATGGCTACACCTTC. V usage is TRBV6-1 and J usage is TRBJ1-2; TRBD1 matches at 7 bases. The CDR3 is 13 amino acids. The germline V gene encodes CDR1 MNHNS and CDR2 SASEGT. J was trimmed by 6 bases and V by 2 bases; bases with no gene match: 3.

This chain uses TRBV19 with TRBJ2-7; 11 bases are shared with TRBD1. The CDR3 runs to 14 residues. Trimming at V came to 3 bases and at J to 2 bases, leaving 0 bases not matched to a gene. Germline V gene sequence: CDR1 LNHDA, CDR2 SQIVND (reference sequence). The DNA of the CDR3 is TGTGCCAGTAGTATGGGACAGGGGGCCTACGAGCAGTACTTC. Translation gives CASSMGQGAYEQYF.

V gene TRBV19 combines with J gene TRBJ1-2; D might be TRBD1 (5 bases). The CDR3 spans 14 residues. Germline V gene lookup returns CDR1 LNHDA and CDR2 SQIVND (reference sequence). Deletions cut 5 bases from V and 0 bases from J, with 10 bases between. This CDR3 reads CASSRGTANYGYTF. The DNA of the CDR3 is TGTGCCAGTAGTCGGGGCACAGCTAACTATGGCTACACCTTC.

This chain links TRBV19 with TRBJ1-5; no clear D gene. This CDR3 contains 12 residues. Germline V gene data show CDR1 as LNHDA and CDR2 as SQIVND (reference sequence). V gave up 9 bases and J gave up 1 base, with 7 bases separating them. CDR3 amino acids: CASARSNQPQHF. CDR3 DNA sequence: TGTGCCAGCGCCAGGAGCAATCAGCCCCAGCATTTT.

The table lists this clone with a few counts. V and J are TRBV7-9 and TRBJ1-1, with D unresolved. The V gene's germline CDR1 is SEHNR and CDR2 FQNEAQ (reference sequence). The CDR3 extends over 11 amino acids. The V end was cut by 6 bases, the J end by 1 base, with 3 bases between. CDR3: CASRENTEAFF. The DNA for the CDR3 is TGTGCCAGCAGAGAGAACACTGAAGCTTTCTTT.

The DNA for the CDR3 is TGCGCCAGCAGCCAAGATCCGTCCTGGACCGGGGAGCTGTTTTTT. It codes for CASSQDPSWTGELFF. The chain links TRBV4-1 to TRBJ2-2; D is ambiguous. Per germline, CDR1 MGHRA and CDR2 YSYEKL. The V and J ends lost 0 bases and 5 bases respectively, with 10 bases between them. The CDR3 is 15 residues long.

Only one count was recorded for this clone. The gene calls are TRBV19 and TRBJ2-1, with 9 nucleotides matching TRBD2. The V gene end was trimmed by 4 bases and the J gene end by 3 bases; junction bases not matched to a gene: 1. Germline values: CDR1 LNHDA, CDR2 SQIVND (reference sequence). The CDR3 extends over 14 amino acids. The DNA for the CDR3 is TGTGCCAGTAGTACACTAGCGGGCTACAATGAGCAGTTCTTC. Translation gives CASSTLAGYNEQFF.

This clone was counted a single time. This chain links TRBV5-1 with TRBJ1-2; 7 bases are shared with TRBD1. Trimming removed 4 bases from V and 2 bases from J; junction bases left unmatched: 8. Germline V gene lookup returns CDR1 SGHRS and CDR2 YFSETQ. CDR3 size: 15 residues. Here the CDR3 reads CASSRFTGQNYGYTF. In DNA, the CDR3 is TGCGCCAGCAGCAGATTTACGGGACAGAACTATGGCTACACCTTC.

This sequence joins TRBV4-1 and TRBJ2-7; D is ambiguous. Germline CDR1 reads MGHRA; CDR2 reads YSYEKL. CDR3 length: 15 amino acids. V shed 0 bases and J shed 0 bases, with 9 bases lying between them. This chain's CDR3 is CASSQEPDNSYEQYF. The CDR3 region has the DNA TGCGCCAGCAGCCAAGAGCCTGATAACTCCTACGAGCAGTACTTC.

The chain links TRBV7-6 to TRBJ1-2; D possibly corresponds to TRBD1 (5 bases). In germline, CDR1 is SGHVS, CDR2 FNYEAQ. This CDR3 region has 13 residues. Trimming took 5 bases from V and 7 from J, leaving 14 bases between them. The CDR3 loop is CASSPGGRAGYTF. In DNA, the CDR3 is TGTGCCAGCAGCCCCGGGGGGAGGGCTGGCTACACCTTC.

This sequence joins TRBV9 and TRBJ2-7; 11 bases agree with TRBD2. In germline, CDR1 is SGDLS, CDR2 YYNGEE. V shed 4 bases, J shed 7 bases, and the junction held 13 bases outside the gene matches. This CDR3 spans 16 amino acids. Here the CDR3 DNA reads TGTGCCAGCAGCTCATCCCTAGCGGGGGGACGTCAGGAGCAGTACTTC. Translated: CASSSSLAGGRQEQYF.

DNA for the CDR3: TGTGCCAGCAGCCCGTTGACAGGGTTGAATGAAAAACTGTTTTTT. The encoded protein is CASSPLTGLNEKLFF. This chain links TRBV11-2 with TRBJ1-4, with 7 bases aligning to TRBD1. Unmatched junction bases numbered 8, after V lost 5 bases and J lost 5 bases. This CDR3 spans 15 amino acids. The germline CDR1 and CDR2 sequences are SGHAT and FQNNGV.

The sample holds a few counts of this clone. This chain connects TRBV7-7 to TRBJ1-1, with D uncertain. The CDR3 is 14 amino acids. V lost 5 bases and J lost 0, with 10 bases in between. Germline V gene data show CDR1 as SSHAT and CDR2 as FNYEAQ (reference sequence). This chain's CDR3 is CASSPRHLNTEAFF. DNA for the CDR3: TGTGCCAGCAGCCCCAGACACTTGAACACTGAAGCTTTCTTT.

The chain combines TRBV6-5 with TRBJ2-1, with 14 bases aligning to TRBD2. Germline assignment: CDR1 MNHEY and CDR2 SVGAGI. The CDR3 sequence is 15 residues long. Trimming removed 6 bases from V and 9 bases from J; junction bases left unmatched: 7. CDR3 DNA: TGTGCCAGCAGCCCGGGACTAGCGGGGGACCGTGAGCAGTTCTTC. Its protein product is CASSPGLAGDREQFF.

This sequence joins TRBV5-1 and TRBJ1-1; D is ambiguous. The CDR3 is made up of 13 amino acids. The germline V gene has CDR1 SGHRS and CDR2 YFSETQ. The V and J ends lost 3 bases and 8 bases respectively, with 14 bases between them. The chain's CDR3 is CASSWRAVDEAFF. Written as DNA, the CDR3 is TGCGCCAGCAGCTGGAGGGCCGTCGACGAAGCTTTCTTT.

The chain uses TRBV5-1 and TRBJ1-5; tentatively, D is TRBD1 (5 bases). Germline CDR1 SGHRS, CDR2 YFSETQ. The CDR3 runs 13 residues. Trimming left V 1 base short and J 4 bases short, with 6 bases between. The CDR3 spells CASSLTGNQPQHF. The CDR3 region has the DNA TGCGCCAGCAGCTTGACAGGTAATCAGCCCCAGCATTTT.

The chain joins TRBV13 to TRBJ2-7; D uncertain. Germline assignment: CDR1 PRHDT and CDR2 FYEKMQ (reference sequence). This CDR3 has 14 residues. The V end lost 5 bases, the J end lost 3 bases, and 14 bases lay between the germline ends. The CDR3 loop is CASSRSRGSYEQYF. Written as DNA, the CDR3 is TGTGCCAGCAGCCGGAGTCGTGGCAGCTACGAGCAGTACTTC.

CDR3 nucleotides: TGTGCCAGCAGCTTAGGGACCCGCTTAGTCGGCGGGGAGCTGTTTTTT. This sequence encodes CASSLGTRLVGGELFF. The chain carries TRBV7-9 and TRBJ2-2, with unresolved D. CDR3 length: 16 amino acids. The V and J ends lost 1 base and 7 bases respectively, with 16 bases between them. Germline lookup yields CDR1 SEHNR and CDR2 FQNEAQ (reference sequence).

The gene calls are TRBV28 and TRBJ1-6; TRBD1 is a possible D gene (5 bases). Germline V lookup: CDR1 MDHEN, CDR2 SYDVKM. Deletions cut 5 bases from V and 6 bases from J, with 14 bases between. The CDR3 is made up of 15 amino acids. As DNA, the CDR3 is TGTGCCAGCAGTCCCCCCGGGACGTTTAATTCACCCCTCCACTTT. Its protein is CASSPPGTFNSPLHF.

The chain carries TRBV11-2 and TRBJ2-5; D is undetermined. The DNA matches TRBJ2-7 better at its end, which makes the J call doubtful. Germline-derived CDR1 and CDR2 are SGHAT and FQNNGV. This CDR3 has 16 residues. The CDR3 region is CASSLDLRAGPYEQYF. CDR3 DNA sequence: TGTGCCAGCAGCTTAGATCTAAGGGCCGGTCCCTACGAGCAGTACTTC.

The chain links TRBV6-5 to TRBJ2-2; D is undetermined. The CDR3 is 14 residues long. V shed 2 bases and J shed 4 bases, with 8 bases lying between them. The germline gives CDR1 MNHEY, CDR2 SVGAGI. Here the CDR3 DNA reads TGTGCCAGCAGTTACGGAGCCGCCACCGGGGAGCTGTTTTTT. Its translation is CASSYGAATGELFF.

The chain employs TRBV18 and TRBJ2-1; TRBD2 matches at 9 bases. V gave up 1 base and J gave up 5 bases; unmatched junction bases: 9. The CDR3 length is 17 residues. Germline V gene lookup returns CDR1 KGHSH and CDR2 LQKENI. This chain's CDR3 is CASSPLGPSGADNEQFF. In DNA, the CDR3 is TGTGCCAGCTCACCACTGGGGCCTAGCGGGGCCGACAATGAGCAGTTCTTC.

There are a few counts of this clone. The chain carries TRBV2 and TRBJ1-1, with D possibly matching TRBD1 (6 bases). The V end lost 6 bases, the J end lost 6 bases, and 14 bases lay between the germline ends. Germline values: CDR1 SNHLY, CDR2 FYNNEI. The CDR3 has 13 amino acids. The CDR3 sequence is CASRRFGGPEAFF. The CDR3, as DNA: TGTGCCAGCAGACGTTTCGGGGGCCCTGAAGCTTTCTTT.